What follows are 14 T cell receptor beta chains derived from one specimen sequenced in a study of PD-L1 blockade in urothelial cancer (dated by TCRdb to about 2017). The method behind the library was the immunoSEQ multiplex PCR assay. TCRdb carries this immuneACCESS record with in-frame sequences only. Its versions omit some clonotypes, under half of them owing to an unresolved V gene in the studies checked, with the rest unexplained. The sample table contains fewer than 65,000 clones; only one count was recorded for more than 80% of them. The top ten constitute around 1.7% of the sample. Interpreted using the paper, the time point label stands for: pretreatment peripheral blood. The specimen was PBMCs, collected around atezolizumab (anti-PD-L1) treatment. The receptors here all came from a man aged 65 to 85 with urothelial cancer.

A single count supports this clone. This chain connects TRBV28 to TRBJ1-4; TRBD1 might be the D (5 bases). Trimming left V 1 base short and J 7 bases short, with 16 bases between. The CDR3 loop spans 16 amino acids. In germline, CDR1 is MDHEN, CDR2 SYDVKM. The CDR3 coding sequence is TGTGCCAGCAGTTTATCGACGGGGGTGGAGGGTGAAAAACTGTTTTTT. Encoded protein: CASSLSTGVEGEKLFF.

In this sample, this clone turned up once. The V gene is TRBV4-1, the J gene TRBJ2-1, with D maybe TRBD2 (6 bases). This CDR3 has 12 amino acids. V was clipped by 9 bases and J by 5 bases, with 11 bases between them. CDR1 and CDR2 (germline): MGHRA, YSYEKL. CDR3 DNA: TGCGCCAGTAGGAGGGACCACAATGAGCAGTTCTTC. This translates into CASRRDHNEQFF.

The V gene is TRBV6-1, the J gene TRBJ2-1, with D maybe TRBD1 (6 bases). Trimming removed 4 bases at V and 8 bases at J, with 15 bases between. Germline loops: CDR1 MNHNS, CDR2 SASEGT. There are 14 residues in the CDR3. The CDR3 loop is CASSVGASEDEQFF. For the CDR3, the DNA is TGTGCCAGCAGTGTGGGGGCCAGCGAGGATGAGCAGTTCTTC.

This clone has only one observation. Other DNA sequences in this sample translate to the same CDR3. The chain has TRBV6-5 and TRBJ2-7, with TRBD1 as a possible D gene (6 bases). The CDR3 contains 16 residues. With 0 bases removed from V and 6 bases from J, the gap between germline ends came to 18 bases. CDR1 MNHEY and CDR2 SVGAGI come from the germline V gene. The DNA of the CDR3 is TGTGCCAGCAGTTACTCGAGGGTCAGGGGCCCTTCCGAGCAGTACTTC. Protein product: CASSYSRVRGPSEQYF.

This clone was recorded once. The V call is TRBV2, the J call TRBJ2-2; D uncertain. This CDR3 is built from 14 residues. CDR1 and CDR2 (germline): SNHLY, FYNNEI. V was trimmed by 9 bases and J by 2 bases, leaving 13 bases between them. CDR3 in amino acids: CASRSHDNTGELFF. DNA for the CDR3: TGTGCCAGTCGTAGCCACGATAACACCGGGGAGCTGTTTTTT.

The CDR3 DNA reads as TGCGCCAGCAGCCAAGTACGCATCCGCGGTGAAAAACTGTTTTTT. It is translated as CASSQVRIRGEKLFF. The chain has TRBV4-3 and TRBJ1-4; D is unresolved. Germline V gene lookup returns CDR1 LGHNA and CDR2 YSLEER. The CDR3 length is 15 residues. Trimming took off 1 base at V and 7 bases at J, with 13 bases between the two ends.

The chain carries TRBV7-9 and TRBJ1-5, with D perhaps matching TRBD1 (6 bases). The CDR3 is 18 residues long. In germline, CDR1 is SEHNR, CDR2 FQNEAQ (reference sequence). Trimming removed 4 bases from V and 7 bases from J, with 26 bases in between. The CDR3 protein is CASSWDTVGTPSSQPQHF. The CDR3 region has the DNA TGTGCCAGCAGCTGGGACACCGTAGGGACACCGTCCTCCCAGCCCCAGCATTTT.

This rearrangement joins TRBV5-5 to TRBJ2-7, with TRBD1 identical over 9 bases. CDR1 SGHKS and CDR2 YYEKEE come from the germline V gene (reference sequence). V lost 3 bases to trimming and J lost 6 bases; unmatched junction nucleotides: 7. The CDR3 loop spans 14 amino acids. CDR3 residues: CASSSGQGRGEQYF. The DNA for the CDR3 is TGTGCCAGCAGCTCCGGACAGGGGAGGGGCGAGCAGTACTTC.

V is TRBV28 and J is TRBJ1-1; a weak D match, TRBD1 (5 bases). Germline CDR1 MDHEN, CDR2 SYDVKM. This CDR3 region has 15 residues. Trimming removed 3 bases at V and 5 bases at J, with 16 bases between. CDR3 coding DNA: TGTGCCAGCAGTTTCATCAAGGGGCATTGGACTGAAGCTTTCTTT. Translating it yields CASSFIKGHWTEAFF. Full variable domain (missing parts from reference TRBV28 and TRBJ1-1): DVKVTQSSRYLVKRTGEKVFLECVQDMDHENMFWYRQDPGLGLRLIYFSYDVKMKEKGDIPEGYSVSREKKERFSLILESASTNQTSMYLCASSFIKGHWTEAFFGQGTRLTVV.

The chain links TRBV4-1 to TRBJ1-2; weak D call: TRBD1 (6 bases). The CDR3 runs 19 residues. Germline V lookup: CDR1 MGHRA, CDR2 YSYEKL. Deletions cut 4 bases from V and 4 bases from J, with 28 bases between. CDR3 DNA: TGCGCCAGCAGCCTAACGGATCAGGGACATTTGGTTGGGGTCTATGGCTACACCTTC. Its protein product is CASSLTDQGHLVGVYGYTF.

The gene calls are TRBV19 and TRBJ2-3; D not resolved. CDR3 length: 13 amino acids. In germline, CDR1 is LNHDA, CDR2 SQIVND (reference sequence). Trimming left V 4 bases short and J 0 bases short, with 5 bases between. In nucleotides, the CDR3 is TGTGCCAGTAGTACCAGTAGCACAGATACGCAGTATTTT. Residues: CASSTSSTDTQYF.

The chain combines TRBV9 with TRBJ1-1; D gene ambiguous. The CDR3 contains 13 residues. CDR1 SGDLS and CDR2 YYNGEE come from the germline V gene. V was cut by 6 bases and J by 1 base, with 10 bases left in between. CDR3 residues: CASNQGGNTEAFF. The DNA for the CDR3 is TGTGCCAGCAACCAAGGAGGGAACACTGAAGCTTTCTTT.

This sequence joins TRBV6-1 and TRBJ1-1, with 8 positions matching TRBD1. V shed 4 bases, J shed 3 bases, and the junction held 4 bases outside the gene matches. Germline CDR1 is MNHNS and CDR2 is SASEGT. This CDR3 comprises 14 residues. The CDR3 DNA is TGTGCCAGCAGTGCCAGGGGGCGCCACACTGAAGCTTTCTTT. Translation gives CASSARGRHTEAFF.

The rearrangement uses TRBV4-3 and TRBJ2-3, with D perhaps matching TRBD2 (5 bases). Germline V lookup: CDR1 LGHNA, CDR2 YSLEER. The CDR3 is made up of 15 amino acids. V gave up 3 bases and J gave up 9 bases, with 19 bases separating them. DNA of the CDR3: TGCGCCAGCAGCCAGCTATCTCTTGAGGGCCTCACGCAGTATTTT. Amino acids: CASSQLSLEGLTQYF.